This T cell receptor (beta chain) was captured in a study of T cells in Graves' hyperthyroidism and ophthalmopathy. Study details: Peripheral blood collection took place at initial diagnosis, before any treatment. General observations from the study: Prediction of ophthalmopathy progression came a median roughly 6.4 months pre-onset.

This clonotype was observed at least ten times. Its antigen is undetermined. Trimming pared 6 bases from V and 6 bases from J, leaving 12 bases between. The germline CDR1 and CDR2 sequences are DFQATT and SNEGSKA (reference sequence). This CDR3 is built from 11 residues. RNA transcripts served as the template for amplifying TCR beta CDR3 regions. The HTBI primer set served for first-round RT-PCR of the TCR CDR3. One entry per CDR3 protein results from TCRdb running MiXCR on the multiplex PCR reads. The repertoire holds hundreds of thousands of distinct CDR3 sequences, with approximately 25% as singletons. Each person with ophthalmopathy scored at least 3 on the Clinical Activity Score, reached NOSPECS grade 4 or higher, and had been ill under 3 months. The PBMCs were taken from over 9.5 ml of fresh peripheral blood.

The chain recombines TRBV20-1 with TRBJ2-7; D unclear. The sequencing input was blood. The origin of this receptor is a woman aged 25 to 45 with Graves' ophthalmopathy. The CDR3 sequence is CSALQMSEQYF. The CDR3 nucleotides read TGCAGTGCCCTTCAAATGTCCGAGCAGTACTTC.